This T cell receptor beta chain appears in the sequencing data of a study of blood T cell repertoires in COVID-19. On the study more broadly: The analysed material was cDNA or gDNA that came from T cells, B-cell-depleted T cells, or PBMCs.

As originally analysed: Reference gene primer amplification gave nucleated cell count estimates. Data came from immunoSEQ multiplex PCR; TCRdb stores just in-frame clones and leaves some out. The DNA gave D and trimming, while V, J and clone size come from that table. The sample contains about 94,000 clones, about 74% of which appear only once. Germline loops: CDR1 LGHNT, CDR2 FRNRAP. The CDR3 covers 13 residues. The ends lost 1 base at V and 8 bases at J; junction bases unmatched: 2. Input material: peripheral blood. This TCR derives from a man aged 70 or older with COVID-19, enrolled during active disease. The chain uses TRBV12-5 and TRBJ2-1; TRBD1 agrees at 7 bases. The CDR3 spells CASGLAGGYEQFF. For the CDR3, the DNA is TGTGCTAGTGGTTTGGCAGGGGGTTATGAGCAGTTCTTC.